The source of this TCR beta chain is a study of blood T cell repertoires in COVID-19. Across the whole study: Acute-phase and convalescent COVID-19 samples originated in the United States, Italy and Spain. From T cells, B-cell-depleted T cells, or PBMCs came the material, which was cDNA or gDNA.

Either two negative PCRs, clearance, or symptom resolution qualified Cohort 3 donors as recovered. This CDR3 has 16 amino acids. The ends were cut back, 4 bases at V and 2 bases at J, with 15 bases in the middle. Germline CDR1 reads SGDLS; CDR2 reads YYNGEE. As originally analysed: It was from reference gene primer amplification that nucleated cell counts were estimated. Here immunoSEQ multiplex PCR was the method, and the copy in TCRdb shows in-frame clones only, minus some. V, J and clone size are those of that table, while D and trimming were read from the DNA. The table records roughly 350,000 clones, around 90% of them present only once.

The V gene is TRBV9, the J gene TRBJ2-2; a possible D gene is TRBD2 (5 bases). The specimen sequenced was PBMCs or T cells enriched from blood (not recorded which). The clonotype comes from a woman under 40 who had recovered from COVID-19. The CDR3 is CASSLSNGENTGELFF. In DNA form, the CDR3 reads TGTGCCAGCAGCCTAAGCAACGGGGAAAACACCGGGGAGCTGTTTTTT.